This T cell receptor (beta chain) was retrieved from a study of cytomegalovirus exposure and HLA in healthy donors. General study points: A later analysis reportedly identified an Asian-associated ancestry cluster as carrying fewer N-insertions than the approximately 710-donor mean. Data from an earlier analysis indicated that most TCR beta V segments were productive either about 87% or about 30% of the time. When a later analysis compared HLA-associated TCR beta chains with equally common others, the HLA-associated chains turned out to be more clonally expanded and to have lower generation probabilities.

This clone was counted only a few times. The target antigen is unknown. 13 Jbeta primers and 60 Vbeta primers were used for the PCR. Profiling relied on immunoSEQ multiplex PCR, and the TCRdb table lists in-frame clones only, not all of them. The top ten clones hold 3.4% of a sample with around 190,000 clones, around 84% of them seen once. Germline assignment: CDR1 SGHNT and CDR2 YYREEE (reference sequence). With 5 bases clipped from V and 4 bases from J, the junction kept 8 bases outside the gene matches. The CDR3 contains 15 residues. The receptor comes from a middle-aged man in good health and CMV-seropositive. Sequenced sample: PBMCs. The chain couples TRBV5-4 to TRBJ2-5; 10 positions agree with TRBD1. The CDR3: CASSRPGTGVETQYF. The CDR3 DNA follows: TGTGCCAGCAGTCGACCCGGGACAGGGGTAGAGACCCAGTACTTC.